Described below is a single TCR beta chain sequence and its context. This entry is derived from a study of blood T cell repertoires in COVID-19. The CDR3 sequence is 16 residues long. Germline V gene sequence: CDR1 SNHLY, CDR2 FYNNEI. The V segment lost 1 base and the J segment 4 bases; nucleotides outside the gene matches: 8. Profiling relied on immunoSEQ multiplex PCR, and the TCRdb table lists in-frame clones only, not all of them. The profile shows 250,000 or so clones, roughly 82% of them singletons. Specimen: peripheral blood. The receptor's source is a woman between 65 and 79 years old with acute or convalescent COVID-19. The chain combines TRBV2 with TRBJ1-2; 8 bases agree with TRBD1. The DNA for the CDR3 is TGTGCCAGCAGTGAAGATAGGCAGGGGGCGATCTATGGCTACACCTTC. Its translation: CASSEDRQGAIYGYTF.